Shown below are 29 T cell receptor beta chains from a single sample sequenced in a study of beta chain features in type 1 diabetes. No cognate antigen is known for these TCRs. Findings and caveats of the study: Among all four CD4+ subsets, Type 1 diabetes patients had TCRB CDR3s that were moderately but significantly shorter.

The authors reverse transcribed all of the isolated RNA, so sequencing captured expressed TCRB transcripts. Profiled with immunoSEQ multiplex PCR; TCRdb holds only in-frame clones, not every one. The table lists 300,000 or so clones, over 7% of them singletons. Sequenced material: central memory CD4+ T cells from blood. The source is a man aged 25-45 years with type 1 diabetes.

The rearrangement joins TRBV7-9 to TRBJ2-7, with 7 nucleotides matching TRBD1. This CDR3 is built from 14 residues. Losses at the gene ends were 5 bases for V and 9 bases for J; bases not matched to a gene: 13. Germline CDR1 SEHNR, CDR2 FQNEAQ (reference sequence). The CDR3 DNA is TGTGCCAGCAGCCCCGGGACAGTCGCGGACGGGCAGTACTTC. Its protein is CASSPGTVADGQYF.

This clone occurred a few times. The V and J genes are TRBV19 and TRBJ2-7; 8 bases agree with TRBD1. Germline values: CDR1 LNHDA, CDR2 SQIVND (reference sequence). The J segment lost 3 bases and the V segment lost 7 bases, leaving 11 bases of the junction unmatched. This CDR3 is built from 15 residues. The CDR3 here is CASTLSPGQDYEQYF. The CDR3 coding sequence is TGTGCCAGTACTCTTTCTCCGGGACAGGACTACGAGCAGTACTTC.

This clone has a handful of counts. The gene calls are TRBV7-2 and TRBJ1-3; D not resolved. In germline, CDR1 is SGHTA, CDR2 FQGNSA. This CDR3 region has 12 residues. Trimming took off 5 bases at V and 0 bases at J, with 2 bases between the two ends. CDR3 loop: CASSPSGNTIYF. CDR3 nucleotide sequence: TGTGCCAGCAGCCCCTCTGGAAACACCATATATTTT.

The chain is built from TRBV4-3 and TRBJ2-4; no clear D. The CDR3 is 13 residues long. Germline CDR1 and CDR2: LGHNA and YSLEER. Deletions cut 0 bases from V and 13 bases from J, with 13 bases between. The CDR3 nucleotides are TGCGCCAGCAGCCAAGATCGGGCATCCGTCCAGTACTTC. Protein: CASSQDRASVQYF.

This clone was counted a few times. The CDR3 bases are TGTGCCAGCAGTTACTCTCGACAGGCGATTTCCGGGGAGCTGTTTTTT. Amino acid sequence: CASSYSRQAISGELFF. The chain is built from TRBV6-5 and TRBJ2-2, with D possibly being TRBD1 (6 bases). CDR1 and CDR2 (germline): MNHEY, SVGAGI. The CDR3 sequence is 16 residues long. The V end lost 0 bases, the J end lost 6 bases, and 14 bases lay between the germline ends.

This clone has only a few counts. The CDR3 reads CASSLLPGLLSSTDTQYF. CDR3 DNA: TGCGCCAGCAGCTTGTTACCGGGACTCCTATCCTCCACAGATACGCAGTATTTT. This chain uses TRBV5-1 with TRBJ2-3; D possibly corresponds to TRBD2 (6 bases). The CDR3 extends over 18 amino acids. Germline assignment: CDR1 SGHRS and CDR2 YFSETQ. Trimming removed 1 base from V and 2 bases from J, with 20 bases in between.

The gene calls are TRBV4-3 and TRBJ1-2; the D is unclear. The germline CDR1 and CDR2 sequences are LGHNA and YSLEER. The CDR3 runs to 17 residues. V was shortened by 1 base and J by 4 bases, with 19 bases between the two germline ends. CDR3 amino acids: CASSQGVSGDASYGYTF. The CDR3 nucleotides read TGCGCCAGCAGCCAAGGGGTGTCGGGAGACGCGTCCTATGGCTACACCTTC.

This clone was picked up many times. V gene TRBV5-1 combines with J gene TRBJ2-3; TRBD1 agrees at 7 bases. V gave up 2 bases and J gave up 4 bases; unmatched junction bases: 4. Germline V lookup: CDR1 SGHRS, CDR2 YFSETQ. The CDR3 contains 14 residues. CDR3 sequence reads: CASSFFQGADTQYF. The CDR3 nucleotides read TGCGCCAGCAGCTTCTTTCAGGGGGCAGATACGCAGTATTTT.

The rearrangement links TRBV11-2 to TRBJ2-1, with D possibly being TRBD1 or TRBD2 (5 bases each). This CDR3 is 19 amino acids long. Between the trimmed V and J ends, which lost 2 bases and 0 bases, there was a span of 20 bases. Germline CDR1 and CDR2: SGHAT and FQNNGV. The CDR3 here is CASSLRLSGPGSSYNEQFF. The CDR3 bases are TGTGCCAGCAGCTTAAGATTGTCAGGGCCTGGGAGCTCCTACAATGAGCAGTTCTTC. Variable domain in full (rest from reference TRBV11-2 and TRBJ2-1): EAGVAQSPRYKIIEKRQSVAFWCNPISGHATLYWYQQILGQGPKLLIQFQNNGVVDDSQLPKDRFSAERLKGVDSTLKIQPAKLEDSAVYLCASSLRLSGPGSSYNEQFFGPGTRLTVL.

This clone was counted between two and nine times. The CDR3 coding sequence is TGTGCCTGGACCGACCTATATTTTATGGGGGCGGAGGAGACCCAGTACTTC. This codes for CAWTDLYFMGAEETQYF. The rearrangement uses TRBV30 and TRBJ2-5, with a tentative D call TRBD1 (6 bases). In germline, CDR1 is GTSNPN, CDR2 SVGIG (reference sequence). V gave up 4 bases and J gave up 5 bases, with 26 bases separating them. This CDR3 region has 17 residues.

This clone was observed a few times. This chain uses TRBV20-1 with TRBJ2-1; D uncertain. The CDR3 has 8 residues. V was cut by 5 bases and J by 13 bases, with 6 bases left in between. The germline V gene encodes CDR1 DFQATT and CDR2 SNEGSKA (reference sequence). In DNA form, the CDR3 reads TGCAGTGCTCCCCCCCAGTTCTTC. It encodes CSAPPQFF.

This chain uses TRBV19 with TRBJ2-2; the D is unclear. Germline V gives CDR1 LNHDA, CDR2 SQIVND (reference sequence). This CDR3 comprises 14 residues. CDR3 sequence: CASSGQANTGELFF. The DNA for the CDR3 is TGTGCTTCCTCCGGGCAGGCTAACACCGGGGAGCTGTTTTTT.

This clone was counted only a few times. The rearrangement uses TRBV28 and TRBJ1-1; no clear D gene. V was clipped by 6 bases and J by 7 bases, with 9 bases between them. Germline CDR1 and CDR2: MDHEN and SYDVKM. The CDR3 length is 11 residues. CDR3 region: CASSYDDEAFF. CDR3 coding DNA: TGTGCCAGCAGCTATGACGATGAAGCTTTCTTT.

A few counts support this clone. The J gene is TRBJ1-2, the V gene TRBV2; D is uncertain. The CDR3 length is 14 residues. The V gene lost 8 bases and the J gene lost 6 bases, with 19 bases spanning the gap. Germline CDR1 and CDR2: SNHLY and FYNNEI. The CDR3 region has the DNA TGTGCCAGCGTTAAAGGAGACTGGCCGAATGGCTACACCTTC. This encodes CASVKGDWPNGYTF.

This chain links TRBV11-1 with TRBJ1-5; tentatively, D is TRBD1 (5 bases). Germline V gene data show CDR1 as SGHAT and CDR2 as FQDESV (reference sequence). The CDR3 extends over 13 amino acids. The V end lost 8 bases, the J end lost 0 bases, and 8 bases lay between the germline ends. Here the CDR3 reads CASGGGSNQPQHF. CDR3 DNA sequence: TGTGCCAGCGGTGGGGGTAGCAATCAGCCCCAGCATTTT.

This CDR3 is CASSSGLGGGTQYF. The CDR3 DNA reads as TGTGCCAGCAGTTCGGGTCTCGGAGGAGGGACCCAGTACTTC. This chain uses TRBV7-9 with TRBJ2-5, with TRBD2 as a possible D gene (5 bases). Germline assignment: CDR1 SEHNR and CDR2 FQNEAQ (reference sequence). V was trimmed by 6 bases and J by 7 bases, leaving 18 bases between them. The CDR3 extends over 14 amino acids.

This clone was seen a few times. The chain uses TRBV28 and TRBJ1-2; possible D gene TRBD1, 6 bases. CDR1 is MDHEN and CDR2 is SYDVKM in the germline V gene. V gave up 6 bases and J gave up 8 bases, with 16 bases separating them. This CDR3 region has 13 residues. DNA for the CDR3: TGTGCCAGCAGGACAAACAGGGTGGGCGGCTACACCTTC. Its protein is CASRTNRVGGYTF.

The chain employs TRBV5-1 and TRBJ1-2, with TRBD1 matching 10 bases. J was trimmed by 4 bases and V by 4 bases; bases with no gene match: 4. Germline V gene lookup returns CDR1 SGHRS and CDR2 YFSETQ. This CDR3 is 14 amino acids long. The chain's CDR3 is CASSTGQGGYGYTF. The CDR3 DNA follows: TGCGCCAGCAGCACCGGACAGGGGGGCTATGGCTACACCTTC.

This clone was recorded a few times. The J gene is TRBJ2-5, the V gene TRBV7-8, with 9 bases identical to TRBD2. There are 13 residues in the CDR3. Germline V gene sequence: CDR1 SGHVS, CDR2 FQNEAQ. Trimming took 11 bases from V and 7 from J; bases not matched to a gene: 11. The CDR3 here is CASAGGGEGTQYF. CDR3 in DNA: TGTGCCTCGGCGGGGGGGGGCGAAGGGACCCAGTACTTC.

This clone showed up just a few times. The chain couples TRBV6-5 to TRBJ2-3; possible D gene TRBD2, 5 bases. CDR3 size: 15 residues. Germline V gene data show CDR1 as MNHEY and CDR2 as SVGAGI. V lost 5 bases and J lost 2, with 14 bases in between. The CDR3: CASSGLGADTDTQYF. The CDR3 DNA sequence: TGTGCCAGCAGTGGACTGGGCGCGGACACAGATACGCAGTATTTT.

This clone was picked up a small number of times. J is TRBJ2-3 and V is TRBV5-1; unclear D gene. The CDR3 spans 14 residues. V was clipped by 0 bases and J by 2 bases, with 7 bases between them. Germline V lookup: CDR1 SGHRS, CDR2 YFSETQ. CDR3 sequence (DNA): TGCGCCAGCAGCTTGGCCCAGTTCACAGATACGCAGTATTTT. As protein: CASSLAQFTDTQYF.

The CDR3 sequence: CARSLASYNEQFF. The DNA of the CDR3 is TGTGCCAGAAGCCTGGCCTCCTACAATGAGCAGTTCTTC. The chain links TRBV2 to TRBJ2-1; no definite D call. Germline V CDR1 and CDR2: SNHLY, FYNNEI. V was cut by 9 bases and J by 0 bases, with 9 bases left in between. This CDR3 has 13 residues. The full variable domain, its missing parts supplied by reference TRBV2 and TRBJ2-1, is EPEVTQTPSHQVTQMGQEVILRCVPISNHLYFYWYRQILGQKVEFLVSFYNNEISEKSEIFDDQFSVERPDGSNFTLKIRSTKLEDSAMYFCARSLASYNEQFFGPGTRLTVL.

The V call is TRBV9, the J call TRBJ1-2, with 10 bases that match TRBD1. After removal of 7 bases from V and 4 bases from J, the junction contained 10 bases not matched to a gene. This CDR3 is 15 amino acids long. CDR1 SGDLS and CDR2 YYNGEE come from the germline V gene. The CDR3 protein is CASSHEGTGVYGYTF. The CDR3 nucleotides are TGTGCCAGCTCGCATGAAGGGACAGGGGTCTATGGCTACACCTTC.

This clone came up a few times. The chain uses TRBV30 and TRBJ2-7, with D unresolved. CDR3 length equals 14 residues. V lost 3 bases to trimming and J lost 0 bases, with 12 bases between them. Germline CDR1 GTSNPN, CDR2 SVGIG (reference sequence). CDR3 in DNA: TGTGCCTGGAGCGGAGTTACGAACTCCTACGAGCAGTACTTC. Residues: CAWSGVTNSYEQYF. Variable domain in full (rest from reference TRBV30 and TRBJ2-7): SQTIHQWPATLVQPVGSPLSLECTVEGTSNPNLYWYRQAAGRGLQLLFYSVGIGQISSEVPQNLSASRPQDRQFILSSKKLLLSDSGFYLCAWSGVTNSYEQYFGPGTRLTVT.

In its sample, this clone was seen once. This chain connects TRBV7-6 to TRBJ2-7; tentative D call: TRBD2 (6 bases). The germline V gene has CDR1 SGHVS and CDR2 FNYEAQ. This CDR3 region has 17 residues. V lost 4 bases and J lost 0, with 19 bases in between. The CDR3 sequence is CASSSDGGTLNSYEQYF. CDR3 bases: TGTGCCAGCAGCTCGGACGGCGGGACCTTAAACTCCTACGAGCAGTACTTC.

This clone has ten or more counts. Here the CDR3 DNA reads TGTGCCAGCAGTTCCAGCGATGAGCAGTTCTTC. It specifies CASSSSDEQFF. This chain uses TRBV27 with TRBJ2-1, with unresolved D. The CDR3 contains 11 residues. The ends were cut back, 4 bases at V and 8 bases at J, with 6 bases in the middle. Looked up from germline, CDR1 is MNHEY and CDR2 is SMNVEV (reference sequence).

This clone appeared many times. The rearrangement uses TRBV6-1 and TRBJ2-7; a possible D gene is TRBD1 (5 bases). V dropped 6 bases and J dropped 5 bases, with 14 bases sitting between them. The germline CDR1 and CDR2 sequences are MNHNS and SASEGT. The CDR3 has 13 residues. The CDR3, as DNA: TGTGCCAGCAGAGTCGACAGTACGAACGAGCAGTACTTC. As protein: CASRVDSTNEQYF.

The CDR3 bases are TGCGCCAGCAGCATTCTAGGGGTAGAGGCCGGGGAGCTGTTTTTT. Translating gives CASSILGVEAGELFF. This chain links TRBV5-1 with TRBJ2-2, with D perhaps TRBD1 (5 bases). Trimming took off 4 bases at V and 6 bases at J, with 16 bases between the two ends. Germline V CDR1 and CDR2: SGHRS, YFSETQ. This CDR3 has 15 amino acids.

This clone was counted only a few times. The chain recombines TRBV5-1 with TRBJ1-1; no reliable D call. The CDR3 length is 16 residues. V was clipped by 3 bases and J by 5 bases, with 20 bases between them. Germline V gene sequence: CDR1 SGHRS, CDR2 YFSETQ. The CDR3 nucleotides are TGCGCCAGCAGCTGGGCCCTCGGAGAGGGAGGGACTGAAGCTTTCTTT. It translates to CASSWALGEGGTEAFF. Drawing the rest from reference TRBV5-1 and TRBJ1-1, the complete variable domain is KAGVTQTPRYLIKTRGQQVTLSCSPISGHRSVSWYQQTPGQGLQFLFEYFSETQRNKGNFPGRFSGRQFSNSRSEMNVSTLELGDSALYLCASSWALGEGGTEAFFGQGTRLTVV.